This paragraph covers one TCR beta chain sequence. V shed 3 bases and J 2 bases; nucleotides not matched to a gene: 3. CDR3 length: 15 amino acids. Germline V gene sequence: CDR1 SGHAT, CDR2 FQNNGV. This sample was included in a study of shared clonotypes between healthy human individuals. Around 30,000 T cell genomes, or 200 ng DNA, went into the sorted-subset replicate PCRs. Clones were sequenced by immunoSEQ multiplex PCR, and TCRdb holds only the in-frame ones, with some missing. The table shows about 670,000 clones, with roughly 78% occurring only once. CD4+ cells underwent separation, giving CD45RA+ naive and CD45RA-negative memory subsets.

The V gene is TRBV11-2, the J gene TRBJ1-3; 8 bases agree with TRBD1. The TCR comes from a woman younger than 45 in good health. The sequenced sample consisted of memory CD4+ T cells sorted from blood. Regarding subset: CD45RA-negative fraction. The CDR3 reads CASSLGQATGNTIYF. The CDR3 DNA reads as TGTGCCAGCAGCTTGGGACAGGCGACTGGAAACACCATATATTTT.